These 2 T cell receptor beta chains came from one sample sequenced in a study of OX40 agonist ivuxolimab in advanced cancers. This table comes from immunoSEQ multiplex PCR, and its TCRdb copy is limited to in-frame clones, with some not included. The sample has approximately 90,000 clones; 91% are singletons. This material consisted of CD4+ or CD8+ T cells sorted from blood, taken in a trial of the OX40 agonist ivuxolimab. The source is an adult with an advanced solid tumor such as melanoma, head and neck, liver or kidney cancer.

The rearrangement links TRBV5-1 to TRBJ2-7; 8 positions agree with TRBD1. There are 14 residues in the CDR3. V was clipped by 4 bases and J by 3 bases; unmatched bases: 6. Per the germline V gene, CDR1 is SGHRS and CDR2 is YFSETQ. The CDR3: CASSPGQAIYEQYF. The CDR3 region has the DNA TGCGCCAGCAGCCCGGGACAGGCGATCTACGAGCAGTACTTC.

The chain is built from TRBV5-1 and TRBJ2-5, with D maybe TRBD2 (6 bases). Germline V gives CDR1 SGHRS, CDR2 YFSETQ. The CDR3 totals 15 residues. V was pared by 7 bases and J by 0 bases, with 16 bases between. CDR3 DNA sequence: TGCGCCAGCTCCTCCGGGAGCGGATACCAAGAGACCCAGTACTTC. Its protein is CASSSGSGYQETQYF.